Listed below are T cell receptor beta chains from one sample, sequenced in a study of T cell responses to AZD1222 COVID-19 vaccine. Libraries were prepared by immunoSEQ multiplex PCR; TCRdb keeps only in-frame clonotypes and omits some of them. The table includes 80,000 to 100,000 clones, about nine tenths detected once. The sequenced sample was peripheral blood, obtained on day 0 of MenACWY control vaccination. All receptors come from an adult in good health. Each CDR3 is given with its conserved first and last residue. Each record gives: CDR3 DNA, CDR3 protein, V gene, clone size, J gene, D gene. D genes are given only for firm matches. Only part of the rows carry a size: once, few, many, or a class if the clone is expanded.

DNA: TGCGCCAGCAGCCACCCAGGGACAGGCTATGGCTACACCTTC; CDR3: CASSHPGTGYGYTF; V: TRBV4-3; size: once; J: TRBJ1-2; D: TRBD1
DNA: TGTGCCAGCAGCTTGAGGCCGAACACTGAAGCTTTCTTT; CDR3: CASSLRPNTEAFF; V: TRBV5-7; size: .; J: TRBJ1-1; D: .
DNA: TGTGCCAGCAGCTTATCGGGAGCGAGACGCAATGAGCAGTTCTTC; CDR3: CASSLSGARRNEQFF; V: TRBV7-2; size: .; J: TRBJ2-1; D: .
DNA: TGTGCCAGTAGAGGCGGGGAACAATCTGGAAACACCATATATTTT; CDR3: CASRGGEQSGNTIYF; V: TRBV19; size: .; J: TRBJ1-3; D: .
DNA: TGCGCCAGCAGCTTGGACCAGCTTCTTGGGACCCAGTACTTC; CDR3: CASSLDQLLGTQYF; V: TRBV5-1; size: .; J: TRBJ2-5; D: .
DNA: TGTGCCTGGAGCCCGGACAGCAATCAGCCCCAGCATTTT; CDR3: CAWSPDSNQPQHF; V: TRBV30; size: .; J: TRBJ1-5; D: .
DNA: TGTGCCTGGAGTGTACTAGGAGGGGCGGGCACTGAAGCTTTCTTT; CDR3: CAWSVLGGAGTEAFF; V: TRBV30; size: once; J: TRBJ1-1; D: .
DNA: TGTGCCATCAGTGAGTCGCGGACTAGCGGGACTCAAGAGACCCAGTACTTC; CDR3: CAISESRTSGTQETQYF; V: TRBV10-3; size: .; J: TRBJ2-5; D: TRBD2
DNA: TGCGCCAGCAGGGCCGGGGGGGTTATGCCTGGAAACACCATATATTTT; CDR3: CASRAGGVMPGNTIYF; V: TRBV10-1; size: .; J: TRBJ1-3; D: .
DNA: TGTGCCAGCAGCTTAAACGGTATGAACACTGAAGCTTTCTTT; CDR3: CASSLNGMNTEAFF; V: TRBV11-2; size: .; J: TRBJ1-1; D: .
DNA: TGTGCCAGCAGCTTGCGGGGGGCCTCCATAGAGCAGTTCTTC; CDR3: CASSLRGASIEQFF; V: TRBV7-9; size: .; J: TRBJ2-1; D: TRBD2
DNA: TGCGCCAGCAGCTTAGCAGCGGGGGGGCGAGATACGCAGTATTTT; CDR3: CASSLAAGGRDTQYF; V: TRBV5-1; size: .; J: TRBJ2-3; D: TRBD2
DNA: TGTGCCAGCCACACGGGACAGGGGCTCAATTCACCCCTCCACTTT; CDR3: CASHTGQGLNSPLHF; V: TRBV19; size: .; J: TRBJ1-6; D: TRBD1
DNA: TGTGCCAGCAGTGGACAGGGCCCCTACGAGCAGTACTTC; CDR3: CASSGQGPYEQYF; V: TRBV12-3/TRBV12-4; size: .; J: TRBJ2-7; D: TRBD1
DNA: TGTGCCAGTAGTCCAAACAGGGCCACTGAAGCTTTCTTT; CDR3: CASSPNRATEAFF; V: TRBV19; size: .; J: TRBJ1-1; D: .
DNA: TGTGCCAGCAGTTATCAAAGCAATCAGCCCCAGCATTTT; CDR3: CASSYQSNQPQHF; V: TRBV6-5; size: .; J: TRBJ1-5; D: .
DNA: TGCGCCAGCAGGCCAACCACAGGGGGGGACACCATATATTTT; CDR3: CASRPTTGGDTIYF; V: TRBV5-1; size: .; J: TRBJ1-3; D: TRBD1
DNA: TGCAGTGCTAGTCCGACAGGCGTAAGCGAAAAACTGTTTTTT; CDR3: CSASPTGVSEKLFF; V: TRBV20-1; size: .; J: TRBJ1-4; D: .
DNA: TGCGCCAGCAGCCAAGTATTTCAGGGGCGGCAGCCCCAGCATTTT; CDR3: CASSQVFQGRQPQHF; V: TRBV4-1; size: .; J: TRBJ1-5; D: .
DNA: TGTGCCAGCCAACGAGCGGGGGACTCCGGCGGGGAGCTGTTTTTT; CDR3: CASQRAGDSGGELFF; V: TRBV7-3; size: .; J: TRBJ2-2; D: TRBD2
DNA: TGTGCCAGCAGTTTCAGGGCTCTTGGGACTGAAGCTTTCTTT; CDR3: CASSFRALGTEAFF; V: TRBV2; size: .; J: TRBJ1-1; D: .
DNA: TGTGCCAGCAGCTTAGTCCCAAACTACGAGCAGTACTTC; CDR3: CASSLVPNYEQYF; V: TRBV7-8; size: .; J: TRBJ2-7; D: .
DNA: TGTGCTAGTGGTACCGGGACTAGCGGTTTTTCAGATACGCAGTATTTT; CDR3: CASGTGTSGFSDTQYF; V: TRBV12-5; size: .; J: TRBJ2-3; D: TRBD2
DNA: TGCAGCGTTGCAGCCCAGCCTGAGGGGGAGCAGTACTTC; CDR3: CSVAAQPEGEQYF; V: TRBV29-1; size: .; J: TRBJ2-7; D: .
DNA: TGTGCCAGCAGTGCTAGGCCCCCTCTAGTGGGGTCGTTGAATGAGCAGTTCTTC; CDR3: CASSARPPLVGSLNEQFF; V: TRBV6-1; size: .; J: TRBJ2-1; D: .
DNA: TGTGCCAGCAGCCAAGGGGGTAGTAGGACTGAAGCTTTCTTT; CDR3: CASSQGGSRTEAFF; V: TRBV3-1/TRBV3-2; size: .; J: TRBJ1-1; D: .
DNA: TGTGCCATCGGATACAATGAGCAGTTCTTC; CDR3: CAIGYNEQFF; V: TRBV10-3; size: .; J: TRBJ2-1; D: .
DNA: TGTGCCAGCAGCTTAGTTGCGGGGGGGCAATACGAGCAGTACTTC; CDR3: CASSLVAGGQYEQYF; V: TRBV7-2; size: .; J: TRBJ2-7; D: TRBD2